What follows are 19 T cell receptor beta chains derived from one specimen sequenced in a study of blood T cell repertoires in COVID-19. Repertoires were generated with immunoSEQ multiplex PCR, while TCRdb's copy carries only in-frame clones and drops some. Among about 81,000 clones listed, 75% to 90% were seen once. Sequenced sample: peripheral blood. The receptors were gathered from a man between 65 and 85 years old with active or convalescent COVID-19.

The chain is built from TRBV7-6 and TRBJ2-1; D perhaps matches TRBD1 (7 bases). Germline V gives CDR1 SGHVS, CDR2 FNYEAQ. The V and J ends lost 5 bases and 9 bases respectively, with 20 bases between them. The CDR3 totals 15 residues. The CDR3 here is CASSITPGGRREQFF. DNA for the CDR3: TGTGCCAGCAGCATAACTCCAGGGGGGAGGCGTGAGCAGTTCTTC.

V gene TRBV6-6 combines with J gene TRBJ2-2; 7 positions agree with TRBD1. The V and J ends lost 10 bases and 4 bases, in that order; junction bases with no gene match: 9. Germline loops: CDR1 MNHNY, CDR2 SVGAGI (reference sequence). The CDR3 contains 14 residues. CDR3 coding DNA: TGTGCCACGGGACAGAGGCTTGGCACCGGGGAGCTGTTTTTT. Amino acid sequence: CATGQRLGTGELFF.

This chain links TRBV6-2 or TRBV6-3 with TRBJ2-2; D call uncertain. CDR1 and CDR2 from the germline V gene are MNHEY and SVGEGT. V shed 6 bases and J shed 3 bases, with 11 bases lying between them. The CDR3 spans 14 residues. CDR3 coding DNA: TGTGCCAGCAGCCCTATCGGGTACACCGGGGAGCTGTTTTTT. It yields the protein CASSPIGYTGELFF.

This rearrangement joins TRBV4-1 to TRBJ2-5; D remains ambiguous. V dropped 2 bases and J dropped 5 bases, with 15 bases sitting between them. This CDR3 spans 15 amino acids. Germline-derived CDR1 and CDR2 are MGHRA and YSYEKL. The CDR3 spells CASSQNPLFVETQYF. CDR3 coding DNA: TGCGCCAGCAGCCAAAACCCACTATTCGTTGAGACCCAGTACTTC.

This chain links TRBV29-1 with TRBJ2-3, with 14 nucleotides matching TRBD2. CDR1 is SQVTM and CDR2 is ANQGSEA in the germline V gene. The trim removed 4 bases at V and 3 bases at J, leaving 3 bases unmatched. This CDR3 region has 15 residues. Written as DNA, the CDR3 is TGCAGCGTTGGGGGACTAGCGGGGGAGACAGATACGCAGTATTTT. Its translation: CSVGGLAGETDTQYF.

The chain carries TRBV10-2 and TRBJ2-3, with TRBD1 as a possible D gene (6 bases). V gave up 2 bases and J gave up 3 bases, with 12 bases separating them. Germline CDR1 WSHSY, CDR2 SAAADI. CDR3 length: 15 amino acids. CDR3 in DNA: TGCGCCAGCAGTGAGAGGGGGTTGAGGACAGATACGCAGTATTTT. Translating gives CASSERGLRTDTQYF.

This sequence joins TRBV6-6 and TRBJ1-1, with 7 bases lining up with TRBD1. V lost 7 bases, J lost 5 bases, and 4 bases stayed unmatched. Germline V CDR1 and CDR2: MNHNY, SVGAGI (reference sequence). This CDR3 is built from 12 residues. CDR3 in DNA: TGTGCCAGCAACAAACAGGGGACTGAAGCTTTCTTT. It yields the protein CASNKQGTEAFF.

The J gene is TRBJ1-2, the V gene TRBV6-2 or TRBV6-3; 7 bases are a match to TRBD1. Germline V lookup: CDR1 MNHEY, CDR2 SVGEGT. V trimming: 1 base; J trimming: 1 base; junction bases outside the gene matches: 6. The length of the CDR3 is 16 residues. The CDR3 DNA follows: TGTGCCAGCAGTTACTTCCTAGGACAGGTTAACTATGGCTACACCTTC. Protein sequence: CASSYFLGQVNYGYTF.

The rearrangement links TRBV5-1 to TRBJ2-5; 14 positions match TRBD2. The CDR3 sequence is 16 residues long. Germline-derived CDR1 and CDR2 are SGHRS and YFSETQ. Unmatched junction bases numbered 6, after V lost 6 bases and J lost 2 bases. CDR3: CASTEGLAGDQETQYF. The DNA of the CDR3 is TGCGCCAGCACCGAGGGACTAGCGGGGGATCAAGAGACCCAGTACTTC.

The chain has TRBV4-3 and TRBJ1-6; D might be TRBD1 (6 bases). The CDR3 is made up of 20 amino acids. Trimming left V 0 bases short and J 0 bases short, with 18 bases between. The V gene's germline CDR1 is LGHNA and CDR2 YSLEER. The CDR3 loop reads CASSQEPGGAYSSYNSPLHF. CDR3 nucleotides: TGCGCCAGCAGCCAAGAGCCGGGGGGGGCATATAGCTCCTATAATTCACCCCTCCACTTT.

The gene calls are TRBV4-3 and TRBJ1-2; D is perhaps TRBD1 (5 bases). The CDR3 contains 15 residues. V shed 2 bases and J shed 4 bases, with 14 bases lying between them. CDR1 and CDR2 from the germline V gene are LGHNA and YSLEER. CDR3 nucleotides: TGCGCCAGCAGCCAAAATCTTCGGACATTCTATGGCTACACCTTC. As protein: CASSQNLRTFYGYTF.

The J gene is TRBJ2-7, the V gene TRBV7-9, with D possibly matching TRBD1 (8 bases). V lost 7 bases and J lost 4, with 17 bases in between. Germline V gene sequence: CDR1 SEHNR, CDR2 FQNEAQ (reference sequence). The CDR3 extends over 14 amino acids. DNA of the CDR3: TGTGCCAGCAACGACAGGGGAGGGGGATACGAGCAGTACTTC. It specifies CASNDRGGGYEQYF.

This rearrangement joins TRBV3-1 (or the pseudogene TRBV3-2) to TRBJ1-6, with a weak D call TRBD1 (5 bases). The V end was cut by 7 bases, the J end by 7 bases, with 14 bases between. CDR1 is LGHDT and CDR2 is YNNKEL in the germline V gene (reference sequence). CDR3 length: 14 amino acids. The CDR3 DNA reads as TGTGCCAGCACCTACGCGGGACCCAATTCACCCCTCCACTTT. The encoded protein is CASTYAGPNSPLHF.

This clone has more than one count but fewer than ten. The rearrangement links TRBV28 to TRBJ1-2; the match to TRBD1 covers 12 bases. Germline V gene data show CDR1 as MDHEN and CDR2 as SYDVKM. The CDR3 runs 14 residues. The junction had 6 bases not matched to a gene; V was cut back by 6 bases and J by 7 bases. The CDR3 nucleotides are TGTGCCAGCAGCCCGGGACAGGGGGCGGGTGGCTACACCTTC. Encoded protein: CASSPGQGAGGYTF.

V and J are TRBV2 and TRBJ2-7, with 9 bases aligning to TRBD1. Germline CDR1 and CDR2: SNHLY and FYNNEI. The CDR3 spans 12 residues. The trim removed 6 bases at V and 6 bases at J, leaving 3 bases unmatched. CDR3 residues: CASRDRGPEQYF. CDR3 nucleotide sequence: TGTGCCAGCAGGGACAGGGGTCCCGAGCAGTACTTC.

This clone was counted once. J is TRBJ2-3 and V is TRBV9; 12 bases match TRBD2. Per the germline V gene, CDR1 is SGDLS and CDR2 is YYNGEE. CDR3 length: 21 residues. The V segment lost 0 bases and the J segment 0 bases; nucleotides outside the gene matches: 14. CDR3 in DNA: TGTGCCAGCAGCGTAGTCCCGCTAGCGGGGGGGCGAACCCCTAGCACAGATACGCAGTATTTT. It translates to CASSVVPLAGGRTPSTDTQYF.

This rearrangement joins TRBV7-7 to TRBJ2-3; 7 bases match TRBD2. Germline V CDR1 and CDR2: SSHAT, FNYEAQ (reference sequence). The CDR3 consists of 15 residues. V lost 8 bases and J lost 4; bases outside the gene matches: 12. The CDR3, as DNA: TGTGCCAGCGCCTCAGGGAGCGGGGCTTCAGATACGCAGTATTTT. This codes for CASASGSGASDTQYF.

CDR3 bases: TGTGCCAGTATCCCTCGACAGGGTTTGTACGGCTACACCTTC. Translation: CASIPRQGLYGYTF. The chain employs TRBV19 and TRBJ1-2; TRBD1 aligns across 7 bases. The germline gives CDR1 LNHDA, CDR2 SQIVND (reference sequence). The V segment lost 7 bases and the J segment 8 bases; nucleotides outside the gene matches: 13. The CDR3 contains 14 residues.

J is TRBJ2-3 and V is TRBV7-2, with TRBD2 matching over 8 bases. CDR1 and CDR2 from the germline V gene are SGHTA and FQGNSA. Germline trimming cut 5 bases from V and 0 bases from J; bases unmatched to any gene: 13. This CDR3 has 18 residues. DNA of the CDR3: TGTGCCAGCAGCCTGAGGCGCACTAGCGGAAGAAGCACAGATACGCAGTATTTT. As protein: CASSLRRTSGRSTDTQYF.